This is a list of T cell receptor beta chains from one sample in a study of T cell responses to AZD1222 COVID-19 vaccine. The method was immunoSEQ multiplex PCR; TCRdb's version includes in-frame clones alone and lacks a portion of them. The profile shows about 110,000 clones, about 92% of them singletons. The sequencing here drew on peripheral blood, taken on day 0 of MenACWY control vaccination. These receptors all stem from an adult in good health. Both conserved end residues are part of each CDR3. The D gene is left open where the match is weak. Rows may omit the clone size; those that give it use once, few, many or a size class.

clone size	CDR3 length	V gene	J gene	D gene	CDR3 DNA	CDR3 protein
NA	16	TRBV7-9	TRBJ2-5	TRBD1	TGTGCCAGCAGCATCTGGGGACAGACGGAATCAGAGACCCAGTACTTC	CASSIWGQTESETQYF
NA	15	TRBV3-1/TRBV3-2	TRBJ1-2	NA	TGTGCCAGCAGCCCGGGGCCCCGGGGAGGCGATGGCTACACCTTC	CASSPGPRGGDGYTF
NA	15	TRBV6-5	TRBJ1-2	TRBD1	TGTGCCAGCACAATAGACGGACAGGGTGGATATGGCTACACCTTC	CASTIDGQGGYGYTF
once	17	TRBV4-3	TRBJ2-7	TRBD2	TGCGCCAGCAGCCAAGATAGGGCAGCGGGGGCCTCCTACGAGCAGTACTTC	CASSQDRAAGASYEQYF
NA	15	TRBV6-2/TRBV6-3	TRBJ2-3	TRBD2	TGTGCCAGCAGTACATCGGGGGGGCATTCAGATACGCAGTATTTT	CASSTSGGHSDTQYF
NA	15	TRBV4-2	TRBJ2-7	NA	TGTGCCAGCAGTCACACGGGGCAGGGGGGGTACGAGCAGTACTTC	CASSHTGQGGYEQYF
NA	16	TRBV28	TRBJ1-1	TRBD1	TGTGCCAGCAGCTCCGCCGGGGGACAGGGAAACACTGAAGCTTTCTTT	CASSSAGGQGNTEAFF
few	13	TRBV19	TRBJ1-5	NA	TGTGCCAGTAGTGAGGGGTCCTATCAGCCCCAGCATTTT	CASSEGSYQPQHF
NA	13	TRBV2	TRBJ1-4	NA	TGTGCCACCGGGGGGGGGTTTTGGGAAAAACTGTTTTTT	CATGGGFWEKLFF
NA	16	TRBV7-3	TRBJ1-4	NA	TGTGCCAGCAGCTTAGGACCCAGGGAGGGATCCGAAAAACTGTTTTTT	CASSLGPREGSEKLFF
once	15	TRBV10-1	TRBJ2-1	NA	TGCGCCAGCAGTGGGGCACCAGATACCTACAATGAGCAGTTCTTC	CASSGAPDTYNEQFF
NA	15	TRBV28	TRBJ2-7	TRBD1	TGTGCCAGCAGTTACAACCCGGACAGGGCCTACGAGCAGTACTTC	CASSYNPDRAYEQYF